The clone carrying this TCR beta chain was recorded a few times. The antigen is unknown. This entry belongs to a study of vaccination and CD4 T cells after COVID-19. The wider study: Convalescent individuals numbered four females and six males, two being Hispanic. Post-COVID samples had a sampling time that fell a median around 100 days after diagnosis (range 35 to 161). Study-wide points: Vaccine-specific clones in convalescent patients were spike mono-reactive in 304 of 307 cases.

Using its own MiXCR run on the PCR reads, TCRdb lists one record per CDR3 protein. The table includes tens of thousands of distinct CDR3 sequences, 50% detected once. Trimming cost V 6 bases and J 4 bases; bases outside gene matches: 11. This CDR3 spans 15 amino acids. Germline CDR1 is MNHNS and CDR2 is SASEGT. Time point meaning: late sampling 161 to 241 days after vaccination in three convalescent patients. The chain combines TRBV6-1 with TRBJ2-7, with 8 bases identical to TRBD2. The material was CD4+ T cells from blood, obtained about 7 months after SARS-CoV-2 vaccination. This TCR came from a human donor who had recovered from COVID-19. As DNA, the CDR3 is TGTGCCAGCAGCCCCGAGACGGGAGGGAGTTACGAGCAGTACTTC. Residues: CASSPETGGSYEQYF.